The 11 T cell receptor beta chains given below trace back to one sample, sequenced in a study of blood T cell repertoires in COVID-19. This table comes from immunoSEQ multiplex PCR, and its TCRdb copy is limited to in-frame clones, with some not included. This sample has hundreds of thousands of clones, with just under 90% found just once. The sample consisted of peripheral blood. These receptors were taken from a woman aged 18-35 years with acute or convalescent COVID-19.

This chain joins TRBV7-2 and TRBJ2-3; 7 bases agree with TRBD2. The CDR3 is 12 residues long. The V and J ends lost 4 bases and 8 bases, in that order; junction bases with no gene match: 3. The germline gives CDR1 SGHTA, CDR2 FQGNSA. CDR3 in DNA: TGTGCCAGCAGCTCTCCGGGAGGTACGCAGTATTTT. It yields the protein CASSSPGGTQYF.

V is TRBV12-5 and J is TRBJ2-2; 10 bases align to TRBD2. The CDR3 covers 15 residues. J gave up 3 bases and V 2 bases, and 0 bases lay outside the gene matches. Germline loops: CDR1 LGHNT, CDR2 FRNRAP. The chain's CDR3 is CASGLTSGDTGELFF. CDR3 sequence (DNA): TGTGCTAGTGGTTTGACTAGCGGGGACACCGGGGAGCTGTTTTTT.

The CDR3 DNA sequence: TGCGCCAGCAGCCGCTGGACAGAAACCTTTCACCAACCTAACTATGGCTACACCTTC. It specifies CASSRWTETFHQPNYGYTF. This chain links TRBV4-1 with TRBJ1-2, with D perhaps TRBD1 (6 bases). V lost 4 bases and J lost 0, with 24 bases in between. The CDR3 consists of 19 residues. Germline values: CDR1 MGHRA, CDR2 YSYEKL.

The rearrangement uses TRBV7-6 and TRBJ1-1, with 8 bases matching TRBD1. This CDR3 region has 15 residues. The V gene's germline CDR1 is SGHVS and CDR2 FNYEAQ. J gave up 5 bases and V 4 bases, and 9 bases lay outside the gene matches. CDR3 residues: CASSSQGARGTEAFF. The DNA of the CDR3 is TGTGCCAGCAGCTCCCAGGGGGCTCGAGGGACTGAAGCTTTCTTT.

This chain joins TRBV24-1 and TRBJ2-1; TRBD1 matches 9 bases. In germline, CDR1 is KGHDR, CDR2 SFDVKD. Trimming removed 4 bases from V and 7 bases from J; junction bases left unmatched: 7. This CDR3 spans 15 amino acids. CDR3 protein: CATSEPRTGENEQFF. The CDR3 DNA is TGTGCCACCAGTGAGCCTAGGACAGGGGAAAATGAGCAGTTCTTC.

This clone was detected a few times. This chain uses TRBV30 with TRBJ1-1; D gene unclear. Germline V gene sequence: CDR1 GTSNPN, CDR2 SVGIG (reference sequence). Trimming left V 2 bases short and J 4 bases short, with 2 bases between. The CDR3 extends over 10 amino acids. The CDR3 loop is CAWSRTEAFF. The CDR3 region has the DNA TGTGCCTGGAGTCGCACTGAAGCTTTCTTT.

This clone occurred once. The chain joins TRBV27 to TRBJ1-2; D is uncertain. Germline V gene sequence: CDR1 MNHEY, CDR2 SMNVEV (reference sequence). The CDR3 covers 15 residues. Trimming cost V 3 bases and J 6 bases, with 17 bases left between them. The CDR3 protein is CASSFPRPGEDGYTF. The CDR3 bases are TGTGCCAGCAGTTTCCCTCGCCCCGGGGAAGATGGCTACACCTTC.

Concerning this clone itself: In the same sample, other DNA sequences code for this CDR3. V usage is TRBV6-5 and J usage is TRBJ1-2, with TRBD1 matching 7 bases. The CDR3 loop spans 15 amino acids. Trimming took 0 bases from V and 3 from J; bases not matched to a gene: 4. Per germline, CDR1 MNHEY and CDR2 SVGAGI. CDR3 sequence reads: CASSYSTGDYYGYTF. The CDR3 coding sequence is TGTGCCAGCAGTTACTCTACAGGGGACTACTATGGCTACACCTTC.

Here the CDR3 DNA reads TGTGCCAGCAGTTTTATCGGGGAGAGCAATCAGCCCCAGCATTTT. Translation gives CASSFIGESNQPQHF. The chain carries TRBV27 and TRBJ1-5; D uncertain. The CDR3 extends over 15 amino acids. The germline V gene has CDR1 MNHEY and CDR2 SMNVEV (reference sequence). V lost 3 bases and J 1 base, leaving 10 bases between the germline ends.

The V and J genes are TRBV30 and TRBJ1-2; TRBD1 matches at 10 bases. CDR3 length: 13 amino acids. Trimming removed 5 bases from V and 5 bases from J; junction bases left unmatched: 5. Germline V gene sequence: CDR1 GTSNPN, CDR2 SVGIG (reference sequence). CDR3 region: CAWDRQGAYGYTF. CDR3 sequence (DNA): TGTGCCTGGGACCGACAGGGGGCATATGGCTACACCTTC.

The rearrangement joins TRBV19 to TRBJ2-3; 10 bases align to TRBD2. Germline V gene sequence: CDR1 LNHDA, CDR2 SQIVND (reference sequence). Unmatched junction bases numbered 12, after V lost 5 bases and J lost 4 bases. The CDR3 extends over 17 amino acids. The CDR3 DNA sequence: TGTGCCAGTAGTCGGGAGCGGGGGGGAATTGTGGCAGATACGCAGTATTTT. It yields the protein CASSRERGGIVADTQYF.